The rows below give T cell receptor beta chains drawn from one sample of a study of blood T cell repertoires in COVID-19. The repertoire was sequenced with immunoSEQ multiplex PCR; TCRdb's copy has only in-frame clones and lacks some. The sample has about 210,000 clones; roughly nine tenths are singletons. Sequencing used PBMCs or T cells enriched from blood (not recorded which). Receptors originate from a woman under 30 who had recovered from COVID-19. Each CDR3 is given with its conserved first and last residue. Fields, in order: clone size, D gene, V gene, J gene, CDR3 DNA, CDR3 protein. D genes are given only for firm matches. Clone size is shown for a subset of rows, as once, few, many or a class of expanded clone.

abundance: .; d_gene: .; v_gene: TRBV11-2; j_gene: TRBJ1-1; CDR3nt: TGTGCCAGCAGCTTAGTAACAAGCAGGGTGGCTTTCTTT; CDR3aa: CASSLVTSRVAFF
abundance: once; d_gene: TRBD2; v_gene: TRBV27; j_gene: TRBJ2-5; CDR3nt: TGTGCCAGCAGTGTAAGGGGGCTAGCGGGGTTGGCCCAGTACTTC; CDR3aa: CASSVRGLAGLAQYF
abundance: .; d_gene: .; v_gene: TRBV2; j_gene: TRBJ2-7; CDR3nt: TGTGCCAGCAGTGATCGACTAGTCGTCCACGAGCAGTACTTC; CDR3aa: CASSDRLVVHEQYF
abundance: once; d_gene: .; v_gene: TRBV5-6; j_gene: TRBJ2-2; CDR3nt: TGTGCCAGCAGCCTAAGGACAGTTACTCAAACCGGGGAGCTGTTTTTT; CDR3aa: CASSLRTVTQTGELFF
abundance: .; d_gene: .; v_gene: TRBV5-1; j_gene: TRBJ1-1; CDR3nt: TGCGCCAGCAGCTACAGGGAGAACACTGAAGCTTTCTTT; CDR3aa: CASSYRENTEAFF
abundance: .; d_gene: .; v_gene: TRBV27; j_gene: TRBJ1-6; CDR3nt: TGTGCCAGCAGTCCCAGTAACAGCCTTTTGACACCCCTCCACTTT; CDR3aa: CASSPSNSLLTPLHF
abundance: .; d_gene: .; v_gene: TRBV27; j_gene: TRBJ1-5; CDR3nt: TGTGCCAGCAGCCTCTTTCGGGGTGGGAATCAGCCCCAGCATTTT; CDR3aa: CASSLFRGGNQPQHF
abundance: .; d_gene: TRBD2; v_gene: TRBV9; j_gene: TRBJ2-3; CDR3nt: TGTGCCAGCAGCGTAGTAGAGAGAGCGGGGGGGACAGATACGCAGTATTTT; CDR3aa: CASSVVERAGGTDTQYF
abundance: .; d_gene: .; v_gene: TRBV21-1; j_gene: TRBJ1-6; CDR3nt: TGTGCCAGCAGAAAGGACATCCTACGCGGGAGCTCCTATAATTCACCCCTCCACTTT; CDR3aa: CASRKDILRGSSYNSPLHF
abundance: .; d_gene: .; v_gene: TRBV2; j_gene: TRBJ1-2; CDR3nt: TGTGCCAGCAGTTATACAGGAGAAGCTTCATGGGGCTACACCTTC; CDR3aa: CASSYTGEASWGYTF
abundance: .; d_gene: .; v_gene: TRBV4-1; j_gene: TRBJ2-7; CDR3nt: TGCGCCAGCAGCCAAACCTTGACAGCCTCTGTAGTCGAGCAGTACTTC; CDR3aa: CASSQTLTASVVEQYF
abundance: .; d_gene: .; v_gene: TRBV5-5; j_gene: TRBJ1-5; CDR3nt: TGTGCCACCGAGCGGGGTAAGGAAAGCAATCAGCCCCAGCATTTT; CDR3aa: CATERGKESNQPQHF
abundance: .; d_gene: TRBD1; v_gene: TRBV4-1; j_gene: TRBJ1-2; CDR3nt: TGCGCCAGCAGCCAAGAACCGACAGGGTCTGGTGGCTACACCTTC; CDR3aa: CASSQEPTGSGGYTF
abundance: .; d_gene: .; v_gene: TRBV11-2; j_gene: TRBJ1-5; CDR3nt: TGTGCCAGCAGCTTAGACCCGGGCAATCAGCCCCAGCATTTT; CDR3aa: CASSLDPGNQPQHF
abundance: .; d_gene: TRBD2; v_gene: TRBV6-4; j_gene: TRBJ2-7; CDR3nt: TGTGCCAGCAGTGACTCCCGGGTTGGTAGCGGGGGGCCTTACGAGCAGTACTTC; CDR3aa: CASSDSRVGSGGPYEQYF
abundance: .; d_gene: TRBD1; v_gene: TRBV5-6; j_gene: TRBJ1-1; CDR3nt: TGTGCCAGCAGCTTGTGGGCAGGGGGGTCGAACACTGAAGCTTTCTTT; CDR3aa: CASSLWAGGSNTEAFF
abundance: .; d_gene: TRBD2; v_gene: TRBV7-9; j_gene: TRBJ2-1; CDR3nt: TGTGCCAGCAGCGACGGGACTAGCGGGGGGGCGGCGCAGTTCTTC; CDR3aa: CASSDGTSGGAAQFF
abundance: .; d_gene: .; v_gene: TRBV6-5; j_gene: TRBJ1-2; CDR3nt: TGTGCCAGCAGTTACCAGGGGTATGGCTACACCTTC; CDR3aa: CASSYQGYGYTF
abundance: .; d_gene: .; v_gene: TRBV28; j_gene: TRBJ1-2; CDR3nt: TGTGCCACCAGCAGGGACTATGGCTACACCTTC; CDR3aa: CATSRDYGYTF
abundance: .; d_gene: TRBD2; v_gene: TRBV6-6; j_gene: TRBJ2-3; CDR3nt: TGTGCCATCGCCGGGACTAGCAACACAGATACGCAGTATTTT; CDR3aa: CAIAGTSNTDTQYF
abundance: .; d_gene: .; v_gene: TRBV5-6; j_gene: TRBJ2-7; CDR3nt: TGTGCCAGCAGCTTCGGGTTAAAGACTGACGAGCAGTACTTC; CDR3aa: CASSFGLKTDEQYF
abundance: .; d_gene: .; v_gene: TRBV5-5; j_gene: TRBJ1-5; CDR3nt: TGTGCCAGCAGCCCAGGACAGCGGAATCAGCCCCAGCATTTT; CDR3aa: CASSPGQRNQPQHF
abundance: once; d_gene: .; v_gene: TRBV4-1; j_gene: TRBJ1-2; CDR3nt: TGCGCCAGCAGCCCCCGACTTGAAGCTAACTATGGCTACACCTTC; CDR3aa: CASSPRLEANYGYTF
abundance: .; d_gene: .; v_gene: TRBV12-3/TRBV12-4; j_gene: TRBJ1-2; CDR3nt: TGTGCCAGCAGTGCGGTCTATGGCTACACCTTC; CDR3aa: CASSAVYGYTF
abundance: .; d_gene: TRBD1; v_gene: TRBV27; j_gene: TRBJ1-2; CDR3nt: TGTGCCAGCAGTCCAAGGGACAGGGCTGGCTACACCTTC; CDR3aa: CASSPRDRAGYTF
abundance: .; d_gene: .; v_gene: TRBV29-1; j_gene: TRBJ1-2; CDR3nt: TGCAGCGTTGAACAGACTCGTCTAGGAGGCTACACCTTC; CDR3aa: CSVEQTRLGGYTF
abundance: once; d_gene: .; v_gene: TRBV18; j_gene: TRBJ2-2; CDR3nt: TGTGCCAGCTCACCCAACAGAGATAACACCGGGGAGCTGTTTTTT; CDR3aa: CASSPNRDNTGELFF
abundance: .; d_gene: TRBD1; v_gene: TRBV5-6; j_gene: TRBJ1-6; CDR3nt: TGTGCCAGCAGCTTCCGGGACAGGAATTCACCCCTCCACTTT; CDR3aa: CASSFRDRNSPLHF
abundance: .; d_gene: .; v_gene: TRBV2; j_gene: TRBJ1-2; CDR3nt: TGTGCCAGCAGTGAAGCGGGGGCAGGGGTTTATGGCTACACCTTC; CDR3aa: CASSEAGAGVYGYTF
abundance: .; d_gene: TRBD1; v_gene: TRBV28; j_gene: TRBJ1-6; CDR3nt: TGTGCCAGCAGACCATCTTCCGGGACAGGGTCATATTCACCCCTCCACTTT; CDR3aa: CASRPSSGTGSYSPLHF
abundance: .; d_gene: TRBD2; v_gene: TRBV5-1; j_gene: TRBJ2-4; CDR3nt: TGCGCCAGCAGCCCCACTAGCGGGGGGGTCCAAAACATTCAGTACTTC; CDR3aa: CASSPTSGGVQNIQYF